Below, 21 T cell receptor beta chains from the same sample are listed, as sequenced in a study of cytomegalovirus exposure and HLA in healthy donors. Amplification used 60 Vbeta primers and 13 Jbeta primers. The assay was immunoSEQ multiplex PCR, and TCRdb's table has in-frame clones only and misses some. The sample contains 95,000 to 150,000 clones, around two thirds of which appear only once. The specimen was PBMCs. These receptors were taken from a man aged 55 to 70 in good health and CMV-seropositive.

The chain is built from TRBV6-5 and TRBJ1-6; D perhaps matches TRBD1 (6 bases). V lost 4 bases to trimming and J lost 4 bases, with 14 bases between them. Germline CDR1 reads MNHEY; CDR2 reads SVGAGI. CDR3 size: 16 residues. The CDR3 nucleotides are TGTGCCAGCAGTTCCCCCGACAGGTCTTATAATTCACCCCTCCACTTT. Translated, it gives CASSSPDRSYNSPLHF.

This chain uses TRBV5-1 with TRBJ2-5; tentatively, D is TRBD2 (7 bases). The V end lost 2 bases, the J end lost 2 bases, and 25 bases lay between the germline ends. The CDR3 is 19 amino acids. Germline loops: CDR1 SGHRS, CDR2 YFSETQ. CDR3 nucleotide sequence: TGCGCCAGCAGCTTTTTGCCCCATGGGGGGGCTGGGGGGCAAGAGACCCAGTACTTC. Protein product: CASSFLPHGGAGGQETQYF.

The chain couples TRBV2 to TRBJ1-4, with a possible D match to TRBD1 (5 bases). Per the germline V gene, CDR1 is SNHLY and CDR2 is FYNNEI. The length of the CDR3 is 13 residues. V lost 2 bases and J lost 14, with 15 bases in between. CDR3 DNA: TGTGCCAGCAGTGAAATAAGCCACGGGGGGCTGTTTTTT. Amino acids: CASSEISHGGLFF.

This sequence joins TRBV19 and TRBJ2-2; D is possibly TRBD1 (5 bases). The CDR3 runs to 13 residues. The germline gives CDR1 LNHDA, CDR2 SQIVND (reference sequence). V was shortened by 10 bases and J by 2 bases, with 11 bases between the two germline ends. The CDR3 reads CATYDRNTGELFF. CDR3 nucleotide sequence: TGTGCCACCTACGACAGAAACACCGGGGAGCTGTTTTTT.

This clone occurred a few times. The chain is built from TRBV6-1 and TRBJ1-4; no firm D call. The CDR3 runs 14 residues. CDR1 and CDR2 from the germline V gene are MNHNS and SASEGT. V was clipped by 5 bases and J by 10 bases, with 17 bases between them. CDR3 amino acids: CASSQSGETGKLFF. CDR3 coding DNA: TGTGCCAGCAGTCAATCGGGAGAGACTGGAAAACTGTTTTTT.

The chain recombines TRBV7-9 with TRBJ2-5; 7 nucleotides agree with TRBD1. CDR1 and CDR2 from the germline V gene are SEHNR and FQNEAQ (reference sequence). The CDR3 spans 15 residues. The ends lost 5 bases at V and 2 bases at J; junction bases unmatched: 8. For the CDR3, the DNA is TGTGCCAGCAGCATAGGGGGCGTCCGACAAGAGACCCAGTACTTC. Its translation is CASSIGGVRQETQYF. The whole variable domain, remainder taken from reference TRBV7-9 and TRBJ2-5, is DTGVSQNPRHKITKRGQNVTFRCDPISEHNRLYWYRQTLGQGPEFLTYFQNEAQLEKSRLLSDRFSAERPKGSFSTLEIQRTEQGDSAMYLCASSIGGVRQETQYFGPGTRLLVL.

The rearrangement joins TRBV7-3 to TRBJ2-3; D ambiguous. V was cut by 1 base and J by 1 base, with 9 bases left in between. Germline CDR1 is SGHTA and CDR2 is FQGTGA. This CDR3 is built from 15 residues. The CDR3 loop reads CASSLSGSRTDTQYF. The CDR3 DNA is TGTGCCAGCAGCTTAAGCGGCTCCCGCACAGATACGCAGTATTTT.

The chain uses TRBV5-6 and TRBJ2-2; 15 bases align to TRBD2. Germline V gene data show CDR1 as SGHDT and CDR2 as YYEEEE. J lost 2 bases, V lost 4 bases, and 3 bases had no gene match. The CDR3 loop spans 17 amino acids. This CDR3 reads CASSGLAGGLNTGELFF. CDR3 bases: TGTGCCAGCAGCGGACTAGCGGGGGGGCTTAACACCGGGGAGCTGTTTTTT.

This chain uses TRBV2 with TRBJ1-6, with 9 bases matching TRBD1. Germline lookup yields CDR1 SNHLY and CDR2 FYNNEI. With V trimmed by 7 bases and J by 7 bases, 11 bases remained unmatched. CDR3 length equals 16 residues. The CDR3 nucleotides read TGTGCCAGCATTTGGAGCCAAGGACAGGGGAATTCACCCCTCCACTTT. Protein product: CASIWSQGQGNSPLHF.

J is TRBJ2-1 and V is TRBV28; D unresolved. Trimming pared 3 bases from V and 10 bases from J, leaving 7 bases between. CDR3 length: 11 amino acids. Germline V gene data show CDR1 as MDHEN and CDR2 as SYDVKM. This CDR3 reads CASSFREEQFF. The CDR3 DNA is TGTGCCAGCAGTTTTCGAGAGGAGCAGTTCTTC.

V and J are TRBV7-6 and TRBJ2-5; D may be TRBD1 (7 bases). Germline CDR1 is SGHVS and CDR2 is FNYEAQ. The CDR3 runs to 13 residues. The ends were cut back, 6 bases at V and 4 bases at J, with 12 bases in the middle. CDR3 DNA sequence: TGTGCCAGCAGGCCAGGGGGGAGAGAGACCCAGTACTTC. Residues: CASRPGGRETQYF.

The rearrangement joins TRBV6-1 to TRBJ1-5; D unclear. The CDR3 contains 16 residues. The germline V and J ends were trimmed by 2 bases and 0 bases, with 11 bases remaining between them. The germline V gene encodes CDR1 MNHNS and CDR2 SASEGT. CDR3 residues: CASSELASYSNQPQHF. The CDR3 DNA reads as TGTGCCAGCAGTGAATTGGCCTCATATAGCAATCAGCCCCAGCATTTT.

The rearrangement uses TRBV9 and TRBJ2-7, with 8 bases that match TRBD1. V trimming: 0 bases; J trimming: 2 bases; junction bases outside the gene matches: 7. Germline CDR1 is SGDLS and CDR2 is YYNGEE. The CDR3 totals 16 residues. CDR3 protein: CASSVDLGQVPYEQYF. As DNA, the CDR3 is TGTGCCAGCAGCGTAGACTTGGGACAGGTCCCCTACGAGCAGTACTTC.

V is TRBV10-3 and J is TRBJ2-1; D may be TRBD1 (5 bases). Trimming shortened V by 0 bases and J by 8 bases, and 14 bases separated the two germline ends. The CDR3 sequence is 15 residues long. Germline CDR1 is ENHRY and CDR2 is SYGVKD. The CDR3 DNA is TGTGCCATCAGTGAGTCGCCAGGGAATAATCATGAGCAGTTCTTC. It translates to CAISESPGNNHEQFF.

This chain uses TRBV21-1 with TRBJ2-4; the table's D call of TRBD1 was not tested on the DNA. TRBV21-1 is noted as a pseudogene. CDR3 length: 14 residues. The CDR3 nucleotides are TGTGCCAGCAGCAAAGGACCATTTTCAGGCATTCAGTACTTC. Residues: CASSKGPFSGIQYF.

The rearrangement joins TRBV2 to TRBJ2-1; 11 bases are shared with TRBD2. After removal of 6 bases from V and 8 bases from J, the junction contained 12 bases not matched to a gene. Per the germline V gene, CDR1 is SNHLY and CDR2 is FYNNEI. This CDR3 comprises 16 residues. CDR3 region: CASSLIAGGQVDEQFF. CDR3 coding DNA: TGTGCCAGCAGCCTAATAGCGGGGGGGCAGGTCGATGAGCAGTTCTTC.

Note on this clone: Other nucleotide sequences in the sample specify the same CDR3. The chain carries TRBV5-4 and TRBJ2-5, with D possibly TRBD2 on 6 matching bases. This CDR3 comprises 14 residues. Trimming removed 4 bases from V and 7 bases from J, with 17 bases in between. Germline values: CDR1 SGHNT, CDR2 YYREEE (reference sequence). The CDR3 bases are TGTGCCAGCAGCCTCGATAGGACGGGAGTGACCCAGTACTTC. It specifies CASSLDRTGVTQYF.

The CDR3 coding sequence is TGTGCCAGCAGTCTACTAGCGGGGGATGTCACCGGGGAGCTGTTTTTT. It is translated as CASSLLAGDVTGELFF. J is TRBJ2-2 and V is TRBV28, with 11 bases matching TRBD2. There are 16 residues in the CDR3. The trim removed 5 bases at V and 4 bases at J, leaving 6 bases unmatched. Germline V gene sequence: CDR1 MDHEN, CDR2 SYDVKM.

J is TRBJ1-6 and V is TRBV7-2, with a tentative D call TRBD1 (5 bases). From germline, CDR1 is SGHTA and CDR2 FQGNSA. Between the trimmed V and J ends, which lost 7 bases and 7 bases, there was a span of 20 bases. This CDR3 region has 16 residues. In nucleotides, the CDR3 is TGTGCCAGCACCGATTACAGGACTAAGAACAATTCACCCCTCCACTTT. It yields the protein CASTDYRTKNNSPLHF. The full variable domain, in which reference TRBV7-2 and TRBJ1-6 provide the parts outside the CDR3, is GAGVSQSPSNKVTEKGKDVELRCDPISGHTALYWYRQSLGQGLEFLIYFQGNSAPDKSGLPSDRFSAERTGGSVSTLTIQRTQQEDSAVYLCASTDYRTKNNSPLHFGNGTRLTVT.

The chain employs TRBV5-8 and TRBJ2-7, with 12 bases matching TRBD1. Germline V gene sequence: CDR1 SGHTS, CDR2 YDEGEE. This CDR3 region has 20 residues. Trimming cost V 0 bases and J 2 bases; bases outside gene matches: 15. This CDR3 is CASSLAYGTGGGFGPYEQYF. As DNA, the CDR3 is TGTGCCAGCAGCTTGGCCTACGGGACAGGGGGCGGTTTTGGCCCCTACGAGCAGTACTTC. Complete variable domain (other parts from reference TRBV5-8 and TRBJ2-7): EAGVTQSPTHLIKTRGQQATLRCSPISGHTSVYWYQQALGLGLQFLLWYDEGEERNRGNFPPRFSGRQFPNYSSELNVNALELEDSALYLCASSLAYGTGGGFGPYEQYFGPGTRLTVT.

The chain carries TRBV18 and TRBJ2-7; TRBD2 is a possible D gene (6 bases). The V gene lost 1 base and the J gene lost 4 bases, with 17 bases spanning the gap. From germline, CDR1 is KGHSH and CDR2 LQKENI. The CDR3 runs 16 residues. The CDR3 protein is CASSPRVVRDLYEQYF. The CDR3 region has the DNA TGTGCCAGCTCACCACGGGTTGTGCGGGACTTATACGAGCAGTACTTC.